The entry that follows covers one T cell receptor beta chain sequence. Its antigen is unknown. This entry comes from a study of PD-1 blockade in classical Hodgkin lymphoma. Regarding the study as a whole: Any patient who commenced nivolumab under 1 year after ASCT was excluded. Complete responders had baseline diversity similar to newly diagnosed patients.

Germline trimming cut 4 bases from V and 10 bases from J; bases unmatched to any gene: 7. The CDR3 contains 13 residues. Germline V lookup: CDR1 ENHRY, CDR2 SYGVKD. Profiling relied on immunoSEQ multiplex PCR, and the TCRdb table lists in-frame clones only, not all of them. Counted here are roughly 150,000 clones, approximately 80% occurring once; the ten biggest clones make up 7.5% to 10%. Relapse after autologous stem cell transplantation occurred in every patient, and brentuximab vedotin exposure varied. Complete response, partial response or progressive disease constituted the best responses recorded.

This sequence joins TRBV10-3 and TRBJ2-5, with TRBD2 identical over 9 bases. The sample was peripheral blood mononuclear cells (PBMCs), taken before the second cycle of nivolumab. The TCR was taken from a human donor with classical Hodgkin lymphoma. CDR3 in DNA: TGTGCCATCAGTGGGGATAGCGGGGGATTCCAGTACTTC. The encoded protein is CAISGDSGGFQYF.